Reported below is one T cell receptor (beta chain). What it binds is not known. One end of the junction varies from germline; a read error may be responsible. This specimen belongs to a study of CD8 T cells in ankylosing spondylitis. MiXCR, applied by TCRdb to the 5' RACE reads, yields one record per CDR3 protein. The sample shows fewer than 500,000 distinct CDR3 sequences, 20% to 25% of them seen only once. Study observations and caveats: In ankylosing spondylitis patients, matched synovial fluid reportedly showed significant enrichment of disease-linked clones. Blood of patients with ankylosing spondylitis appeared to be characterized by a TCR beta motif of roughly eight highly homologous variants. Disease-linked clones displayed a CD8+ phenotype and appeared relatively rarely in peripheral blood.

Germline V gene sequence: CDR1 SGHRS, CDR2 YFSETQ. This CDR3 region has 14 residues. The source is a male donor with ankylosing spondylitis. The V gene is TRBV5-1, the J gene TRBJ1-1; the D gene is possibly TRBD1 (5 bases). Source material: blood, either unsorted or a sorted T cell fraction (not recorded which). The CDR3 coding sequence is TGCGCCAGCAGCTTTGGGGGTGGTTTCCCTGAAGTTTTCTTT. It yields the protein CASSFGGGFPEVFF.